The present TCR beta chain was sequenced within a study of Tregs in tolerant kidney transplant recipients. Study-wide points: Biological reproducibility was not directly addressed in this study. Changing PCR primers prevented nucleotide comparison between some patients' samples. Tolerant patients' donor-specific Tregs expanded beyond overall Tregs, suggesting antigen-driven growth.

Details on this clone: Antigen: not known.

Only in-frame clones appear in the TCRdb table, and some are missing; sequencing was by immunoSEQ multiplex PCR. The sample contains some 80,000 clones, roughly 98% of which appear only once. CD4+CD25+CD127- Tregs, CD4+CD25- non-Tregs, CD4 and CD8 cells were sorted. Germline CDR1 and CDR2: LGHNA and YNFKEQ. CDR3 size: 14 residues. The V and J ends lost 3 bases and 3 bases respectively, with 8 bases between them. This sequence originates from a human donor who received a combined kidney and bone marrow transplant. The input for sequencing was CD4+ T cells from blood, taken before the transplant. V is TRBV4-2 and J is TRBJ2-2, with D unclear. The CDR3, as DNA: TGTGCCAGCAGCCATCCCCGGGACACCGGGGAGCTGTTTTTT. Protein: CASSHPRDTGELFF.